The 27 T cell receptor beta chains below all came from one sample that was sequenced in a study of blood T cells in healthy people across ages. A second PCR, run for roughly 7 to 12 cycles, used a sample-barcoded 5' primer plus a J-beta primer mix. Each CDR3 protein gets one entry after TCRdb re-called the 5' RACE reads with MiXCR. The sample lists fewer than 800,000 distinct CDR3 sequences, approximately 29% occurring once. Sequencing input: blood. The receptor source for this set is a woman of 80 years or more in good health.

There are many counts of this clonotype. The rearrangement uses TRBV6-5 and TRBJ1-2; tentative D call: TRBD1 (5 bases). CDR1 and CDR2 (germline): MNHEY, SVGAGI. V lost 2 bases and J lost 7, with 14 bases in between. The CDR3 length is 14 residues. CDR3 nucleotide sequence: TGTGCCAGCAGTTACCAAGGGGTCATAGGTGGCTACACCTTC. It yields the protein CASSYQGVIGGYTF.

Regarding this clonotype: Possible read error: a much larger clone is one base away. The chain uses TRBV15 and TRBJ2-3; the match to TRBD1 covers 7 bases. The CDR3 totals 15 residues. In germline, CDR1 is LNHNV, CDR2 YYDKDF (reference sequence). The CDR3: CATGREGGAINAQYF. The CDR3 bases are TGTGCCACCGGCAGAGAAGGGGGCGCAATTAATGCGCAGTATTTT. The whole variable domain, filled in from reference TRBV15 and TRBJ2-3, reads DAMVIQNPRYQVTQFGKPVTLSCSQTLNHNVMYWYQQKSSQAPKLLFHYYDKDFNNEADTPDNFQSRRPNTSFCFLDIRSPGLGDTAMYLCATGREGGAINAQYFGPGTRLTVL.

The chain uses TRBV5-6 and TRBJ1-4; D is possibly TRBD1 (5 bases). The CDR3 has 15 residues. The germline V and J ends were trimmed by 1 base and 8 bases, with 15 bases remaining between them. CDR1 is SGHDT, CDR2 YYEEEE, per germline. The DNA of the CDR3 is TGTGCCAGCAGCTTGTCAAGGGACTCTAGCGAAAAACTGTTTTTT. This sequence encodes CASSLSRDSSEKLFF. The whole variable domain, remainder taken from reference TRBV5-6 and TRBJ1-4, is DAGVTQSPTHLIKTRGQQVTLRCSPKSGHDTVSWYQQALGQGPQFIFQYYEEEERQRGNFPDRFSGHQFPNYSSELNVNALLLGDSALYLCASSLSRDSSEKLFFGSGTQLSVL.

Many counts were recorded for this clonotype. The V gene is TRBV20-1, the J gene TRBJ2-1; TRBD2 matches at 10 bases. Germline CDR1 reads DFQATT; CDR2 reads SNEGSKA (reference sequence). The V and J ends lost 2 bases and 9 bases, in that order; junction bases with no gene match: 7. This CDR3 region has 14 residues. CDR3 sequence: CSARKAGGLSEQFF. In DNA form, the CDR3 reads TGCAGTGCTAGAAAAGCGGGGGGGCTTAGTGAGCAGTTCTTC.

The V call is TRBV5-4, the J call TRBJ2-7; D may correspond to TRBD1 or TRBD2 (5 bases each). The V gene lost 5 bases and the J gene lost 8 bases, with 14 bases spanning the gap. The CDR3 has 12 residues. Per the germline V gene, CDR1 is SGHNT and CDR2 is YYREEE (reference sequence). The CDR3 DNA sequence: TGTGCCAGCAGGATTGGGGACGGGAAGCAGTACTTC. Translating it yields CASRIGDGKQYF.

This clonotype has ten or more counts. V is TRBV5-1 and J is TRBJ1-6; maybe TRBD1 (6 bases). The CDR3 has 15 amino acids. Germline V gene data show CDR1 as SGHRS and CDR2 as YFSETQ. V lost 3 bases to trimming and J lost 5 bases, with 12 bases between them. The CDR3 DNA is TGCGCCAGCAGCTCGGACAGATTCAATAATTCACCCCTCCACTTT. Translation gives CASSSDRFNNSPLHF.

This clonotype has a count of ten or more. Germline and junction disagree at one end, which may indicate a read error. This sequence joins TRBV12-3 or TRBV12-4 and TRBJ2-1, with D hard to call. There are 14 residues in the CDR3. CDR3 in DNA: TGTGCCAGCAGGTTAGACACCCTAGGGAATGAGCAGTTCTTC. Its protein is CASRLDTLGNEQFF.

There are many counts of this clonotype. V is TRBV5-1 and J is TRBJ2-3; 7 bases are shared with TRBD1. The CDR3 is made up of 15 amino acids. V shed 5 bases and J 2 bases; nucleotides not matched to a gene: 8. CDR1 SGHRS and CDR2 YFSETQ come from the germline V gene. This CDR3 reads CASSRGTGDTDTQYF. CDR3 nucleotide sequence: TGCGCCAGCAGTCGTGGTACAGGGGACACAGATACGCAGTATTTT.

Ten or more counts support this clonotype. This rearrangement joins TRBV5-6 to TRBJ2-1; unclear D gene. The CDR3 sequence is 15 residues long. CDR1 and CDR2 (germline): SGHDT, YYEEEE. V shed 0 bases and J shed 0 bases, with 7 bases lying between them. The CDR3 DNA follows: TGTGCCAGCAGCTTGGACTCGAGCTCCTACAATGAGCAGTTCTTC. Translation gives CASSLDSSSYNEQFF. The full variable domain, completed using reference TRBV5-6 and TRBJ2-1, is DAGVTQSPTHLIKTRGQQVTLRCSPKSGHDTVSWYQQALGQGPQFIFQYYEEEERQRGNFPDRFSGHQFPNYSSELNVNALLLGDSALYLCASSLDSSSYNEQFFGPGTRLTVL.

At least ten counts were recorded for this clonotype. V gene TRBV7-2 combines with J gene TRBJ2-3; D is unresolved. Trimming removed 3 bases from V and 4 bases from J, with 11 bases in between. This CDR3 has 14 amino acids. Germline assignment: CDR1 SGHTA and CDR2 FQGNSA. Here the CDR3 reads CASSFGPDADTQYF. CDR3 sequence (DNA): TGTGCCAGCAGCTTCGGACCCGACGCAGATACGCAGTATTTT.

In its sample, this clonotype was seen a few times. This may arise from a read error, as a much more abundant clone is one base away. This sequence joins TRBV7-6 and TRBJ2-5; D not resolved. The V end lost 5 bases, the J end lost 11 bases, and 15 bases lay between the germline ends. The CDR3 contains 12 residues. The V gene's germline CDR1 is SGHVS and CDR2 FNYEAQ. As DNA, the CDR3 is TGTGCCAGCAGCCCACAGACCAGTCGGCAGTACTTC. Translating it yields CASSPQTSRQYF.

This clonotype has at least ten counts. The CDR3 sequence: CASSLRGQGADYGYTF. CDR3 sequence (DNA): TGTGCCAGCAGCTTAAGGGGACAGGGGGCTGACTATGGCTACACCTTC. The V call is TRBV7-9, the J call TRBJ1-2; 12 positions match TRBD1. The CDR3 loop spans 16 amino acids. Germline assignment: CDR1 SEHNR and CDR2 FQNEAQ (reference sequence). Trimming cost V 2 bases and J 3 bases; bases outside gene matches: 4.

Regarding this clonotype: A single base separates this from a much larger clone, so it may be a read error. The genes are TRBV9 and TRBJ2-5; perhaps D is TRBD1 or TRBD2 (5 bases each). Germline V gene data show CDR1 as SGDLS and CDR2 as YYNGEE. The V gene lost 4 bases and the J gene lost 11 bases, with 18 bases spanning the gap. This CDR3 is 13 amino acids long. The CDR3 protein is CASSHSGRGEQYF. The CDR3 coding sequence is TGTGCCAGCAGCCATTCGGGGCGCGGTGAGCAGTACTTC.

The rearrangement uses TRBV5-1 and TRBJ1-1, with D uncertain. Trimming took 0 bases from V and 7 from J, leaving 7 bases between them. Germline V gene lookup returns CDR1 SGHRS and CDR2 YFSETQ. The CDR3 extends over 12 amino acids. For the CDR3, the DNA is TGCGCCAGCAGCTTGGGACCGTATGAAGCTTTCTTT. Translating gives CASSLGPYEAFF.

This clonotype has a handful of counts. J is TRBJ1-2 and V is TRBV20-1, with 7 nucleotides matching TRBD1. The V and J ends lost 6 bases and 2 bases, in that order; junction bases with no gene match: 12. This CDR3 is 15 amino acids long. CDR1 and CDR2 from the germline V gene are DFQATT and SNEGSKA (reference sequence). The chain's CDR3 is CSAPIPGQRNYGYTF. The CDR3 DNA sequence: TGCAGTGCCCCGATTCCGGGACAGAGAAACTATGGCTACACCTTC.

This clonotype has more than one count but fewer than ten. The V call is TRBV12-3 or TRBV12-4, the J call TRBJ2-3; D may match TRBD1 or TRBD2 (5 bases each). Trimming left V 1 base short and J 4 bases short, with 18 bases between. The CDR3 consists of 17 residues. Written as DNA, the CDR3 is TGTGCCAGCAGTTTAGGAGGGTCAGGGATGCGGGCAGATACGCAGTATTTT. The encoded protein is CASSLGGSGMRADTQYF.

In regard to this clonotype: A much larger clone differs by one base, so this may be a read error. The CDR3: CASSVTTGVSEQVF. The DNA of the CDR3 is TGTGCCAGCAGCGTGACAACAGGGGTGTCTGAGCAGGTCTTC. The V call is TRBV9, the J call TRBJ2-1; 7 positions match TRBD1. The CDR3 sequence is 14 residues long. Germline CDR1 and CDR2: SGDLS and YYNGEE.

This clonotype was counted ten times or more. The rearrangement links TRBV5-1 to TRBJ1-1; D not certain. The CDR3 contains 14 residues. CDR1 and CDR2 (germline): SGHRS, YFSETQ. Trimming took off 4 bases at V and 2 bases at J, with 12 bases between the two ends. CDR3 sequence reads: CASSVLQLNTEAFF. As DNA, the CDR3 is TGCGCCAGCAGCGTACTACAGCTAAACACTGAAGCTTTCTTT.

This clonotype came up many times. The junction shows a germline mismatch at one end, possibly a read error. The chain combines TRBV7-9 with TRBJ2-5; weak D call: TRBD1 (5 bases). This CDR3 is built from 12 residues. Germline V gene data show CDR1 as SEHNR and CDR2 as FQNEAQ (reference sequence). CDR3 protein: CASSSQGETQYF. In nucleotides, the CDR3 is TGCGCCAGCAGTTCCCAGGGAGAGACCCAGTACTTC.

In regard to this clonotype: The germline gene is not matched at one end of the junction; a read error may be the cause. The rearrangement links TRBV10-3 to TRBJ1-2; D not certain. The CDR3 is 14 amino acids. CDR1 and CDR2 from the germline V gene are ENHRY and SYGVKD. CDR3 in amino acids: CAISGDGRVYGYTF. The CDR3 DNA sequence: TGCGCCATCAGTGGCGACGGCCGGGTCTATGGCTACACCTTC.

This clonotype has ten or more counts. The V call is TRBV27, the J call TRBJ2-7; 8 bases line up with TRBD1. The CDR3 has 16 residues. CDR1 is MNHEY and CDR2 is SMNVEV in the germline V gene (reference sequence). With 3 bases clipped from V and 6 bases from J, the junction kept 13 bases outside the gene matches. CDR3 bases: TGTGCCAGCAGTTTTTCGGACAGGGCTGACTCTGGCGAGCAGTACTTC. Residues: CASSFSDRADSGEQYF.

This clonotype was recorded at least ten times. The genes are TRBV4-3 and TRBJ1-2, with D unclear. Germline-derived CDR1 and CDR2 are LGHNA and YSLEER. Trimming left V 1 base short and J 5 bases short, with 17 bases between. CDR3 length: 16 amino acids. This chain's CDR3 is CASSQGPIGRNYGYTF. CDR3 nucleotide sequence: TGCGCCAGCAGCCAAGGACCAATAGGGCGAAATTATGGCTACACCTTC.

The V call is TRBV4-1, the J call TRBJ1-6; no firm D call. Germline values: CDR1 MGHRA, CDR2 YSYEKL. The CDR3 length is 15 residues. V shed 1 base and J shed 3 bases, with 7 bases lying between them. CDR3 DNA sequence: TGCGCCAGCAGCCAAGGTCAGCACTATAATTCACCCCTCCACTTT. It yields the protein CASSQGQHYNSPLHF.

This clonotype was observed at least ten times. The CDR3 sequence is CATTLGQKSYGYTF. CDR3 bases: TGTGCCACCACTCTGGGACAGAAATCCTATGGCTACACCTTC. V is TRBV15 and J is TRBJ1-2, with 7 nucleotides matching TRBD1. V lost 7 bases, J lost 4 bases, and 9 bases stayed unmatched. The CDR3 runs to 14 residues. Germline CDR1 is LNHNV and CDR2 is YYDKDF (reference sequence).

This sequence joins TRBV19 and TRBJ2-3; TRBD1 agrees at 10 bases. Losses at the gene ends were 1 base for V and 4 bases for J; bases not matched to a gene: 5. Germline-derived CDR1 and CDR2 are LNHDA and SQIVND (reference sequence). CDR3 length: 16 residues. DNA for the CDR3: TGTGCCAGTAGTATAGGGACAGGGGGTGGCGCAGATACGCAGTATTTT. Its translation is CASSIGTGGGADTQYF.

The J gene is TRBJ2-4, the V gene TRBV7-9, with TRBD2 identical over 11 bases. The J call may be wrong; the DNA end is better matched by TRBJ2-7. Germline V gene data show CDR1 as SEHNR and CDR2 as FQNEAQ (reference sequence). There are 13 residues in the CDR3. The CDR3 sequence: CASSDSGGGEQYF. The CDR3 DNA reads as TGTGCCAGCAGTGATAGCGGGGGGGGCGAGCAGTACTTC.

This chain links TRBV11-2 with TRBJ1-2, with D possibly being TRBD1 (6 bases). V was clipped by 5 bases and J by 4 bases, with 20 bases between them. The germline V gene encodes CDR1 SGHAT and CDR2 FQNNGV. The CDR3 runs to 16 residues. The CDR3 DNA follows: TGTGCCAGCAGCCCCCAGGGGCCCAGATGGGGCTATGGCTACACCTTC. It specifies CASSPQGPRWGYGYTF. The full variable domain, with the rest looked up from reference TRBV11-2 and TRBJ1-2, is EAGVAQSPRYKIIEKRQSVAFWCNPISGHATLYWYQQILGQGPKLLIQFQNNGVVDDSQLPKDRFSAERLKGVDSTLKIQPAKLEDSAVYLCASSPQGPRWGYGYTFGSGTRLTVV.